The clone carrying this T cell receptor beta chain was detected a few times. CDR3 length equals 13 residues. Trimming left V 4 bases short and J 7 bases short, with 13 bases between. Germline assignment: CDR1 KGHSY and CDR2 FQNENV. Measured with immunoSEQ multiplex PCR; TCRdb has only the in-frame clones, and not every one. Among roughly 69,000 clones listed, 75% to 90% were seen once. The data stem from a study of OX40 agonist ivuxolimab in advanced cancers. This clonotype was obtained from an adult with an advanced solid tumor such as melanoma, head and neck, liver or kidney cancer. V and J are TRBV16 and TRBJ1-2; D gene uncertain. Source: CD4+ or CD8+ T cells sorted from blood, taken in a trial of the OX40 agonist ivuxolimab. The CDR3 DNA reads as TGTGCCAGCAGCCTAGGCGTTCCCGCTGGCTACACCTTC. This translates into CASSLGVPAGYTF. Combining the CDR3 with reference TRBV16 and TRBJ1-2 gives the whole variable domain GEEVAQTPKHLVRGEGQKAKLYCAPIKGHSYVFWYQQVLKNEFKFLISFQNENVFDETGMPKERFSAKCLPNSPCSLEIQATKLEDSAVYFCASSLGVPAGYTFGSGTRLTVV.